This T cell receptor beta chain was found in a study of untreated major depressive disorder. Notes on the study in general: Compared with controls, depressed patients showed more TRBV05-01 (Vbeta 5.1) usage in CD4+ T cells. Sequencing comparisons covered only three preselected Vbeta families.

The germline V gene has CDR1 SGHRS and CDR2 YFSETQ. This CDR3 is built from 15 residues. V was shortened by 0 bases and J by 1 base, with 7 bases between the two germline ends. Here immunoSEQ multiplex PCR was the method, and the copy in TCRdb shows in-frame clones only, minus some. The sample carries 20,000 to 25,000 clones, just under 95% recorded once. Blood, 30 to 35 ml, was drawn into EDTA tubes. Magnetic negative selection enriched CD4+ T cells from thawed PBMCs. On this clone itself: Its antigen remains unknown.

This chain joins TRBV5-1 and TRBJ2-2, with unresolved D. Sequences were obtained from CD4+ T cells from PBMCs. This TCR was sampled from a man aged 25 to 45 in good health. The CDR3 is CASSLVEQNTGELFF. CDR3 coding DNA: TGCGCCAGCAGCTTGGTGGAGCAGAACACCGGGGAGCTGTTTTTT.